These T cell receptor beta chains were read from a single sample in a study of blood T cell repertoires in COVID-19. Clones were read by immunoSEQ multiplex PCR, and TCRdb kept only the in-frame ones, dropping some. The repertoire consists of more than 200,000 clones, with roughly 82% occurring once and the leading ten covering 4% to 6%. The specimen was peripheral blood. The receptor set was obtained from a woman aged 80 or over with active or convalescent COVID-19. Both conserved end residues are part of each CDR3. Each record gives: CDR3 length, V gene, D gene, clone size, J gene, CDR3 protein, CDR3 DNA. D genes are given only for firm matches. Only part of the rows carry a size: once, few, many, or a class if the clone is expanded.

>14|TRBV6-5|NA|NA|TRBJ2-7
CASSSTYRSNEQYF
TGTGCCAGCAGTTCGACATATCGTTCCAACGAGCAGTACTTC
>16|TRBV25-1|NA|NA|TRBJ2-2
CASSEMGGGRTGELFF
TGTGCCAGCAGTGAAATGGGCGGAGGAAGAACCGGGGAGCTGTTTTTT
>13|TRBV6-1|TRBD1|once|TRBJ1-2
CASSDRGSYGYTF
TGTGCCAGCAGTGACAGGGGGTCCTATGGCTACACCTTC
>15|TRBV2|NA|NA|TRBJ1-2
CASSSTRTANYGYTF
TGTGCCAGCAGTTCAACCCGGACAGCTAACTATGGCTACACCTTC
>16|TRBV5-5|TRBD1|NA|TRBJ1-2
CASSLGTGRIFDGYTF
TGTGCCAGCAGCTTGGGGACAGGGAGAATTTTTGATGGCTACACCTTC
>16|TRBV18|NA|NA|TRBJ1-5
CASSPQSLSGNQPQHF
TGTGCCAGCTCACCCCAAAGCCTTTCGGGCAATCAGCCCCAGCATTTT
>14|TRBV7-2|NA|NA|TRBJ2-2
CASSFSWNTGELFF
TGTGCCAGCAGCTTTTCCTGGAACACCGGGGAGCTGTTTTTT
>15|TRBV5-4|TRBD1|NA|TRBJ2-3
CASSPRTGYTDTQYF
TGTGCCAGCAGCCCAAGGACAGGGTACACAGATACGCAGTATTTT
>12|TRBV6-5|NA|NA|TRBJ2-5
CASTSLVETQYF
TGTGCCAGCACCTCACTCGTGGAGACCCAGTACTTC
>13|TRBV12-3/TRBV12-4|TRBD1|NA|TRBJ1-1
CASSFRQGTEAFF
TGTGCCAGCAGTTTCCGACAGGGGACTGAAGCTTTCTTT
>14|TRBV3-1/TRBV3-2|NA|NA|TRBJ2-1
CASSQVAQTNEQFF
TGTGCCAGCAGCCAAGTTGCACAGACCAATGAGCAGTTCTTC
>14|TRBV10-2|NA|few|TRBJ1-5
CASNFAGANQPQHF
TGCGCCAGCAATTTTGCAGGGGCCAATCAGCCCCAGCATTTT
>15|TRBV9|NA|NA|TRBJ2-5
CASSVDGTLQETQYF
TGTGCCAGCAGCGTAGACGGGACACTGCAAGAGACCCAGTACTTC
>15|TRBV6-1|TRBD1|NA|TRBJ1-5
CASSERGTGYQPQHF
TGTGCCAGCAGTGAAAGAGGGACAGGTTATCAGCCCCAGCATTTT
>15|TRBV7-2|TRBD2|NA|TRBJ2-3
CASSLGSSGADTQYF
TGTGCCAGCAGCTTAGGCTCTAGCGGGGCAGATACGCAGTATTTT
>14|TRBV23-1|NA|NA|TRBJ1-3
CASSQVASGNTIYF
TGCGCCAGCAGTCAGGTAGCATCTGGAAACACCATATATTTT
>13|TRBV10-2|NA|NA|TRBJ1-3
CATQGLRGNTIYF
TGCGCCACCCAGGGTTTACGGGGAAACACCATATATTTT
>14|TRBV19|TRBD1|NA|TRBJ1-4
CASSWDSVNEKLFF
TGTGCCAGTAGTTGGGACAGTGTAAATGAAAAACTGTTTTTT
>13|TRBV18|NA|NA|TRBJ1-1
CASSTDMNTEAFF
TGTGCCAGCTCAACCGACATGAACACTGAAGCTTTCTTT
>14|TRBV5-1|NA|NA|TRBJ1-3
CASSSGVFGNTIYF
TGCGCCAGCAGTTCGGGGGTGTTTGGAAACACCATATATTTT
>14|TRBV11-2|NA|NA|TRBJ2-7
CASSLSTDSYEQYF
TGTGCCAGCAGCTTAAGCACGGACAGCTACGAGCAGTACTTC
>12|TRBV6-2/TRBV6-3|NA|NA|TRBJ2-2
CASSPYAGELFF
TGTGCCAGCAGTCCATATGCGGGGGAGCTGTTTTTT
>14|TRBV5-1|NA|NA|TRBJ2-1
CASSLGQGFDEQFF
TGCGCCAGCAGCTTGGGGCAGGGTTTCGATGAGCAGTTCTTC
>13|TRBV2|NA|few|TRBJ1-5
CASSRGASQPQHF
TGTGCCAGCAGTCGGGGGGCGTCTCAGCCCCAGCATTTT
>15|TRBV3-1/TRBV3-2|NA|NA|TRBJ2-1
CASSAGVGVYNEQFF
TGTGCCAGCAGCGCAGGGGTAGGGGTGTACAATGAGCAGTTCTTC
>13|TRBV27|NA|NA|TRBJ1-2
CASSLKGFNGYTF
TGTGCCAGCAGTTTGAAGGGGTTTAATGGCTACACCTTC
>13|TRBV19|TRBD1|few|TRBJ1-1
CASSRQGNTEAFF
TGTGCCAGTAGCAGACAGGGGAACACTGAAGCTTTCTTT
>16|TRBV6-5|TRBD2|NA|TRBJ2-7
CASSYSIAGGLYEQYF
TGTGCCAGCAGTTACTCGATAGCGGGAGGTCTGTACGAGCAGTACTTC
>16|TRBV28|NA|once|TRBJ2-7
CASTDPRRGSSYEQYF
TGTGCCAGCACCGACCCCAGGCGAGGGAGCTCCTACGAGCAGTACTTC
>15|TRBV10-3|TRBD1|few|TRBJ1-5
CAISGQGFGGQPQHF
TGTGCCATCAGTGGACAGGGGTTCGGAGGTCAGCCCCAGCATTTT
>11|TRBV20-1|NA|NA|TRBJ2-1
CSAQQGYEQFF
TGCAGTGCTCAGCAGGGTTATGAGCAGTTCTTC
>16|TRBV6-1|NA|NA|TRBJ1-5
CASSEEQGIGNQPQHF
TGTGCCAGCAGTGAAGAACAGGGAATTGGCAATCAGCCCCAGCATTTT
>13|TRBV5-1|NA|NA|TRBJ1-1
CASSRTRPTEAFF
TGCGCCAGCTCCCGAACGAGGCCCACTGAAGCTTTCTTT
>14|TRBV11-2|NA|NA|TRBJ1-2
CASSLAQQARGYTF
TGTGCCAGCAGCTTAGCGCAGCAGGCACGTGGCTACACCTTC
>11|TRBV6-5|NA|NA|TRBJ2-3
CASTYLDTQYF
TGTGCCAGCACCTACTTAGATACGCAGTATTTT
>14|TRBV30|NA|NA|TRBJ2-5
CAWSGGTFQETQYF
TGTGCCTGGAGTGGGGGGACTTTCCAAGAGACCCAGTACTTC
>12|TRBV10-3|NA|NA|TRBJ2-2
CATNRVSGELFF
TGTGCCACAAACAGGGTGTCCGGGGAGCTGTTTTTT
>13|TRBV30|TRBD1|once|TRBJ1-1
CAWSGQGGTEAFF
TGTGCCTGGAGTGGACAGGGTGGCACTGAAGCTTTCTTT